This T cell receptor beta chain is drawn from a study of T cell responses to AZD1222 COVID-19 vaccine. Study-level points and caveats: Spike-spanning, vaccine-associated CD4 TCRs were dominant at 160-218 and 743-854. It was only after the peak T cell response that any repertoires were sampled.

TCRdb's copy holds only in-frame clones and misses some; the assay was immunoSEQ multiplex PCR. Among about 160,000 clones listed, more than 85% were seen once. The CDR3 spans 18 residues. The V gene lost 0 bases and the J gene lost 4 bases, with 22 bases spanning the gap. Germline V gene data show CDR1 as LGHNA and CDR2 as YNFKEQ. Comment on this clone: The antigen remains undetermined.

The source is an adult in good health. This chain connects TRBV4-2 to TRBJ2-7; possible D gene TRBD2, 6 bases. Sequenced here: peripheral blood, sampled on day 0 of AZD1222 vaccination. CDR3 bases: TGTGCCAGCAGCCAAGACTATGCGACTAGGGAGGCTCGGTACGAGCAGTACTTC. It yields the protein CASSQDYATREARYEQYF.